What follows is one T cell receptor (beta chain) and its context. These data originate in a study of blood T cell repertoires in COVID-19. For the study at large: The United States, Italy and Spain were the sources of the acute and convalescent COVID-19 samples. Sources were T cells, B-cell-depleted T cells, or PBMCs; the material itself was cDNA or gDNA.

The V segment lost 1 base and the J segment 14 bases; nucleotides outside the gene matches: 13. The CDR3 contains 16 residues. Looked up from germline, CDR1 is LGHDT and CDR2 is YNNKEL (reference sequence). The data were produced by immunoSEQ multiplex PCR, yet TCRdb's version contains in-frame clones alone and is incomplete. This table holds 200,000 to 300,000 clones, 86% found once. The chain uses TRBV3-1 (or the pseudogene TRBV3-2) and TRBJ1-4; 10 nucleotides match TRBD1. This TCR came from a man aged 80 or over with acute or convalescent COVID-19. The sequencing sample was made of peripheral blood. CDR3 nucleotide sequence: TGTGCCAGCAGCCAAGTATTCCGGGACAGGGGTCACCGGCTGTTTTTT. Its translation is CASSQVFRDRGHRLFF.